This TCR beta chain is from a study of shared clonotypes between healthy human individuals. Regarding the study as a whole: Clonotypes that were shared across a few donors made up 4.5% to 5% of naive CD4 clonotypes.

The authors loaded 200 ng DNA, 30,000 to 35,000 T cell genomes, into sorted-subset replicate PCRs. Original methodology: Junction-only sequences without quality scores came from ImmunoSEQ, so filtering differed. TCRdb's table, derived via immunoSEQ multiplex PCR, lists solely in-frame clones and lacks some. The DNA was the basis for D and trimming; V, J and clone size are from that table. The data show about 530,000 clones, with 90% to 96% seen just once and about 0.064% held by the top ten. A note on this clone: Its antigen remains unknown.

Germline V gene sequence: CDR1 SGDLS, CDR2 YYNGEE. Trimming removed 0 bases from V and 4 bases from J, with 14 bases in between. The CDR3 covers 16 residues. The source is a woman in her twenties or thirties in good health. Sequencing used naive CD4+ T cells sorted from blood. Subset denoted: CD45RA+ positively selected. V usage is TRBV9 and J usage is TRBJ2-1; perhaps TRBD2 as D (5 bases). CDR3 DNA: TGTGCCAGCAGCGTAGCTAAGGTGCCGGGATACAATGAGCAGTTCTTC. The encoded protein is CASSVAKVPGYNEQFF.